The rows below give T cell receptor beta chains drawn from one sample of a study of neurological immune-mediated disorders. Each CDR3 protein is one row after TCRdb ran MiXCR on the 5' RACE reads. The sample contains about 23,000 distinct CDR3 sequences, roughly an eighth of which appear only once. The material sequenced was PBMCs. Source of these receptors: a woman aged 55-70 years with HTLV-1-associated myelopathy (HAM/TSP). The conserved cysteine and the conserved F or W are not part of the CDR3 here. Clone size is given for some rows only: seen once, a few or many times, or a class if the clone is expanded.

>TRBJ2-7|few|TRBV3-1
ASSREEADAYEQY
>TRBJ1-5|many|TRBV18
ATSEGSGNQPQH
>TRBJ2-3|many|TRBV5-1
ASSYLSPSDTQY
>TRBJ2-7|many|TRBV7-2
ASSVSPGTAEEQY
>TRBJ2-7|many|TRBV18
ASSPPVQGAGEQY
>TRBJ1-4|many|TRBV7-9
ASSLAIDFGGREKLF
>TRBJ2-2|-|TRBV24-1
ATSEGGDTGELF
>TRBJ2-2|many|TRBV11-3
ASSLLRSGELF
>TRBJ2-3|many|TRBV11-2
ASSGSSGGLTHTQY
>TRBJ2-3|many|TRBV14
ASSRRGHTDTQY
>TRBJ2-7|medium-sized|TRBV6-5
ASTPAADITYEQY
>TRBJ2-7|many|TRBV10-3
AISPWTGGGYEQY
>TRBJ2-7|large|TRBV20-1
SANGQMGEQY
>TRBJ2-1|many|TRBV5-1
ASSLGQVSYNEQF
>TRBJ2-5|many|TRBV20-1
SARQGLRETQY
>TRBJ2-7|many|TRBV7-9
ASSLGITYEQY
>TRBJ1-1|many|TRBV5-1
ASSLTGTGENTEAF
>TRBJ1-2|many|TRBV6-5
ASSKLPGQGLNYGYT
>TRBJ2-2|-|TRBV5-5
ASSLDETRYTGELF
>TRBJ2-1|many|TRBV20-1
SAPPALASSYNEQF
>TRBJ1-1|many|TRBV30
AWTSIRFAEAF
>TRBJ2-7|medium-sized|TRBV5-1
ASSWMGYEQY
>TRBJ2-1|many|TRBV20-1
SARGGLEQF